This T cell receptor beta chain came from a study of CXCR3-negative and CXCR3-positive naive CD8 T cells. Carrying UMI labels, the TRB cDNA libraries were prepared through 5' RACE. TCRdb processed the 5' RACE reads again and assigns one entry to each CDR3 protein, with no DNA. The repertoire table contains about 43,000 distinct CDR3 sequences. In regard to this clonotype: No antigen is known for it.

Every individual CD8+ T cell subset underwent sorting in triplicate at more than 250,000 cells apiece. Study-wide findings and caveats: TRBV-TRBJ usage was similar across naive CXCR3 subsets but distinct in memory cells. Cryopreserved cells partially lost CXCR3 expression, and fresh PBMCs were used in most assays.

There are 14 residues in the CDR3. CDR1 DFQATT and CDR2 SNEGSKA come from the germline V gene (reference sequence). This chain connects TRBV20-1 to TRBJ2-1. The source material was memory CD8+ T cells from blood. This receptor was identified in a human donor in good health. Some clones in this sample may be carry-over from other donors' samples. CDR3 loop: CSARVLAVYNEQFF.